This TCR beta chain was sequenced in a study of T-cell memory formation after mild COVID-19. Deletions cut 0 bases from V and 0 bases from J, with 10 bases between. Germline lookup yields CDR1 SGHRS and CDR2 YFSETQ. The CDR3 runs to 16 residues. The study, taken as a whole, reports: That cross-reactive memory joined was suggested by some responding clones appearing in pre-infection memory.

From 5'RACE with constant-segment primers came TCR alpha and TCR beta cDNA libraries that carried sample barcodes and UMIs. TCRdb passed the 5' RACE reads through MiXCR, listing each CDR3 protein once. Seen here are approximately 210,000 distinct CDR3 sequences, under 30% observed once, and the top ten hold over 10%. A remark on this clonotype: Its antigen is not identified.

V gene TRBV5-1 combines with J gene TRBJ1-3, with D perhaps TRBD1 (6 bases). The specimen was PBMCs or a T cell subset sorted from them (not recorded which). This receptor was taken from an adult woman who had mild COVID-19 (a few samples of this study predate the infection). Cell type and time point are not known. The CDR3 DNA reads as TGCGCCAGCAGCTTGGAGGGGGTTACCTCTGGAAACACCATATATTTT. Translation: CASSLEGVTSGNTIYF.